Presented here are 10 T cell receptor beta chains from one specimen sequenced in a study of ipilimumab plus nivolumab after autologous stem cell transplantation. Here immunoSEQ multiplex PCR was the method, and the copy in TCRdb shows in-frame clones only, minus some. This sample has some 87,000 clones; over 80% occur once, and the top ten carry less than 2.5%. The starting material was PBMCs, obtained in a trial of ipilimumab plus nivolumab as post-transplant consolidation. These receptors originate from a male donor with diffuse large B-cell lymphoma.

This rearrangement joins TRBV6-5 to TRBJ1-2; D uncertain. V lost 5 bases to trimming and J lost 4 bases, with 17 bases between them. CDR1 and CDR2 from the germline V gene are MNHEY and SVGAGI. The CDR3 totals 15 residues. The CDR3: CASSKGGGPIYGYTF. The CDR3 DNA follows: TGTGCCAGCAGTAAAGGTGGCGGGCCGATCTATGGCTACACCTTC.

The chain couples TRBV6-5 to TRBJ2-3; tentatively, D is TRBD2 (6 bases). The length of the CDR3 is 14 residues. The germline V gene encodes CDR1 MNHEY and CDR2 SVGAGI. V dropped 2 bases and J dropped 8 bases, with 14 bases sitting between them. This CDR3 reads CASSYGRERGTQYF. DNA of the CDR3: TGTGCCAGCAGTTACGGACGGGAGCGTGGTACGCAGTATTTT.

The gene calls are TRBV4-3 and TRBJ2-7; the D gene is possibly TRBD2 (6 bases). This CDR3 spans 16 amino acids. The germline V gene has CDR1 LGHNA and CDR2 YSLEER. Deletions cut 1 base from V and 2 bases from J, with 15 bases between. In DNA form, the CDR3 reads TGCGCCAGCAGCCAAGGTCTGGAGGGGAGGACCTACGAGCAGTACTTC. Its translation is CASSQGLEGRTYEQYF.

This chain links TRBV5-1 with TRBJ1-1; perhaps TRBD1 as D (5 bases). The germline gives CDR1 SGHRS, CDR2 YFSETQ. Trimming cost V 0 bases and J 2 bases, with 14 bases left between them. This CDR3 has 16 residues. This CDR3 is CASSLGVTGLNTEAFF. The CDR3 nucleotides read TGCGCCAGCAGCTTGGGCGTTACGGGGCTTAACACTGAAGCTTTCTTT.

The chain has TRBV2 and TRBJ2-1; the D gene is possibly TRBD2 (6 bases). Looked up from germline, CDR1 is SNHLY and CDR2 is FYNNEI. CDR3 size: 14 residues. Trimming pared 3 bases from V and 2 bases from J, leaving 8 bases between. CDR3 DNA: TGTGCCAGCAGTGAGGGACTTGCCTACAATGAGCAGTTCTTC. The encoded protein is CASSEGLAYNEQFF.

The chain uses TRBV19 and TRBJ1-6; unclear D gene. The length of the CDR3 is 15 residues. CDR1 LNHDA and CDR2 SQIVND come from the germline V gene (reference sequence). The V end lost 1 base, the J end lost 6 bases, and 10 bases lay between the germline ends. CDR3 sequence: CASSIAAVSNSPLHF. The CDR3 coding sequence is TGTGCCAGTAGTATAGCGGCGGTTTCTAATTCACCCCTCCACTTT.

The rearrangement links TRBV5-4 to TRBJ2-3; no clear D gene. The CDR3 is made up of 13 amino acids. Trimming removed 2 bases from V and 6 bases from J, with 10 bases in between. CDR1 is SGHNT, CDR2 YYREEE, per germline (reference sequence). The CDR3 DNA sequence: TGTGCCAGCAGCTTCTCCCCAGCCGATACGCAGTATTTT. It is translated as CASSFSPADTQYF.

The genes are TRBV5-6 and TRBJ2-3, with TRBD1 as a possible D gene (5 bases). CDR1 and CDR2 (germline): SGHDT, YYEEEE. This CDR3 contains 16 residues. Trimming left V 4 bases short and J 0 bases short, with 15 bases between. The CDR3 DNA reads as TGTGCCAGCAGCCGACTCGGAACAGGTAGCACAGATACGCAGTATTTT. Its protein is CASSRLGTGSTDTQYF.

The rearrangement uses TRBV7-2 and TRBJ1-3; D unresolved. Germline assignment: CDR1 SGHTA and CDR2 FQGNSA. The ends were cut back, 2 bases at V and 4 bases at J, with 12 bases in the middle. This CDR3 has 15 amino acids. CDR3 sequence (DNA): TGTGCCAGCAGCTTACAATCTATACCCGGAAACACCATATATTTT. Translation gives CASSLQSIPGNTIYF.

Here the CDR3 reads CASSPTVQETQYF. CDR3 DNA sequence: TGTGCCAGCTCACCGACGGTCCAAGAGACCCAGTACTTC. V and J are TRBV18 and TRBJ2-5; no clear D. V was shortened by 3 bases and J by 1 base, with 6 bases between the two germline ends. Per the germline V gene, CDR1 is KGHSH and CDR2 is LQKENI. This CDR3 contains 13 residues.